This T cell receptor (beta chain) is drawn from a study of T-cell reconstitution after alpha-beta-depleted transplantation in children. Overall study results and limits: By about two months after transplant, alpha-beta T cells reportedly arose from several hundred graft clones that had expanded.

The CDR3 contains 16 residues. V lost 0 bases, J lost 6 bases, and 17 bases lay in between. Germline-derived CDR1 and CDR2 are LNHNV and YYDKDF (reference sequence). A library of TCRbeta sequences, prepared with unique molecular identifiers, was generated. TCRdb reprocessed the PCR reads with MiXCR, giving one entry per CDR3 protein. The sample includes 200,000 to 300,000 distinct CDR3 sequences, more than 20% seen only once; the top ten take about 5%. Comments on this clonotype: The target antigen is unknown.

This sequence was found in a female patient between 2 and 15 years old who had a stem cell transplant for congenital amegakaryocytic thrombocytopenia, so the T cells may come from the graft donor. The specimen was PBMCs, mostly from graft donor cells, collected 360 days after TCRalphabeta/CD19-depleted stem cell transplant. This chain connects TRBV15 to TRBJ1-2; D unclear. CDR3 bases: TGTGCCACCAGCAGAGATTACAGCACTCCGTCACATGGCTACACCTTC. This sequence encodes CATSRDYSTPSHGYTF.